The clone carrying this TCR beta chain was counted ten times or more. Its antigen is unknown. TCR cDNA, made by 5'RACE template switching, carried an added universal primer site and UMIs. Using its own MiXCR run on the 5' RACE reads, TCRdb lists one record per CDR3 protein. The table lists about 360,000 distinct CDR3 sequences, 6.2% of them singletons. The sample originates from a study of T cells after yellow fever vaccination. General study results and limits: The appearance of a small share of clonotypes in both CD4 and CD8 compartments was observed.

V gave up 6 bases and J gave up 4 bases, with 10 bases separating them. This CDR3 is 13 amino acids long. Germline CDR1 is SGDLS and CDR2 is YYNGEE. The TCR sequence derives from a man younger than 45 who received the YFV17D yellow fever vaccine. J is TRBJ2-2 and V is TRBV9; possibly TRBD1 for D (5 bases). Specimen: PBMCs, collected 5 days after the yellow fever booster vaccination. CDR3 loop: CASTRVSTGELFF. CDR3 nucleotides: TGTGCCAGCACCAGGGTATCCACCGGGGAGCTGTTTTTT.